This is a list of T cell receptor beta chains from one sample in a study of shared clonotypes between healthy human individuals. Only in-frame clones appear in the TCRdb table, and some are missing; sequencing was by immunoSEQ multiplex PCR. Among about 380,000 clones listed, around 96% were seen once. Material: memory CD8+ T cells sorted from blood. These receptors were taken from a man aged 30-40 years in good health. Each CDR3 is given with its conserved first and last residue. D genes are given only for firm matches.

V	D	J	CDR3
TRBV28	TRBD1	TRBJ2-2	CASRDRGTGELFF
TRBV7-3	NA	TRBJ2-3	CASSLRGSTDTQYF
TRBV5-5	TRBD1	TRBJ2-3	CASSLGRTGGTDTQYF
TRBV2	NA	TRBJ2-1	CASLAYNEQFF
TRBV13	NA	TRBJ1-2	CASSLGGYGYTF
TRBV10-1	NA	TRBJ1-1	CASSEGTPREKAFF
TRBV19	TRBD2	TRBJ2-1	CASSISGGPYNEQFF
TRBV7-3	TRBD2	TRBJ2-3	CASSSTSSTDTQYF
TRBV6-4	TRBD2	TRBJ2-2	CATRASGKREELFF
TRBV7-9	NA	TRBJ2-3	CASSPRPRRATDTQYF
TRBV5-1	TRBD2	TRBJ2-7	CASSLGLAGGSEQYF
TRBV2	NA	TRBJ1-4	CASSREGATNEKLFF
TRBV19	TRBD2	TRBJ2-4	CASSIASGRAETKNIQYF
TRBV4-2	TRBD2	TRBJ2-1	CASSQEGGGGNEQFF